This T cell receptor beta chain came from a study of shared clonotypes between healthy human individuals. Study details: Every donor yielded three CD4 naive, three CD4 memory, two CD8 naive and one CD8 memory plate.

Overall study results and limits: Having only a few donors restricted how much genetic and exposure-history diversity was captured. As a rule, naive subsets had a larger estimated richness than memory subsets.

Using immunoSEQ multiplex PCR, the repertoire was profiled, and TCRdb retains in-frame clones only, with some absent. Among about 2.4 million clones listed, around 94% were seen once. As regards this clone: The antigen is not known. At one of its ends the junction is not consistent with the germline gene, which may arise from a read error.

What was sequenced was naive CD4+ T cells sorted from blood. This sample's subset: CD45RA+ positively selected. The sequence was obtained from a young man in good health.

DNA of the CDR3: TGTGCCAGCGTTCGGGAGTCCTTCGAGCAGTACTTC. Translation: CASVRESFEQYF. This chain connects TRBV6-1 to TRBJ2-7; possibly TRBD2 for D (6 bases). The CDR3 covers 12 residues. From germline, CDR1 is MNHNS and CDR2 SASEGT.